The 11 T cell receptor beta chains listed next were all sequenced from one sample in a study of blood T cells in healthy people across ages. Sample-barcoded 5' priming and a J-beta primer mix drove a second PCR of roughly 6 to 12 cycles. Each CDR3 protein is one row after TCRdb ran MiXCR on the 5' RACE reads. This table holds approximately 680,000 distinct CDR3 sequences, approximately 30% found once. Specimen: blood. These TCRs come from a woman aged 80 or over in good health.

This clonotype has ten or more counts. The chain uses TRBV6-2 or TRBV6-3 and TRBJ2-3; D is undetermined. The CDR3 consists of 15 residues. Trimming cost V 6 bases and J 0 bases, with 13 bases left between them. Germline V CDR1 and CDR2: MNHEY, SVGEGT. The DNA of the CDR3 is TGTGCCAGCAGCCAACTGCGTGGTAGCACAGATACGCAGTATTTT. It specifies CASSQLRGSTDTQYF.

This clonotype was counted ten times or more. This chain uses TRBV5-4 with TRBJ2-1; 14 nucleotides line up with TRBD2. The CDR3 is 17 amino acids. V lost 5 bases, J lost 4 bases, and 8 bases stayed unmatched. Germline V CDR1 and CDR2: SGHNT, YYREEE (reference sequence). CDR3 residues: CASRGLAGAREYNEQFF. CDR3 in DNA: TGTGCCAGCAGGGGACTAGCGGGGGCGAGAGAGTACAATGAGCAGTTCTTC.

This clonotype occurred many times. This chain joins TRBV20-1 and TRBJ1-2, with a weak D call TRBD1 (6 bases). The germline CDR1 and CDR2 sequences are DFQATT and SNEGSKA (reference sequence). V lost 0 bases and J lost 4, with 12 bases in between. The CDR3 runs 14 residues. CDR3 sequence reads: CSARDPGHLYGYTF. CDR3 coding DNA: TGCAGTGCTAGAGATCCGGGACATCTCTATGGCTACACCTTC.

This clonotype was recorded at least ten times. The V and J genes are TRBV7-2 and TRBJ2-3; the match to TRBD2 covers 7 bases. The J segment lost 1 base and the V segment lost 5 bases, leaving 3 bases of the junction unmatched. CDR1 and CDR2 from the germline V gene are SGHTA and FQGNSA. The CDR3 has 14 residues. CDR3 nucleotides: TGTGCCAGCAGCCCTACTAGCGGCACAGATACGCAGTATTTT. Amino acids: CASSPTSGTDTQYF. The variable domain in full, with the rest retrieved from reference TRBV7-2 and TRBJ2-3, is GAGVSQSPSNKVTEKGKDVELRCDPISGHTALYWYRQSLGQGLEFLIYFQGNSAPDKSGLPSDRFSAERTGGSVSTLTIQRTQQEDSAVYLCASSPTSGTDTQYFGPGTRLTVL.

V usage is TRBV2 and J usage is TRBJ2-7; a possible D gene is TRBD1 (5 bases). The CDR3 consists of 13 residues. Trimming cost V 6 bases and J 2 bases, with 11 bases left between them. Germline V gives CDR1 SNHLY, CDR2 FYNNEI. Here the CDR3 reads CASRGVITYEQYF. In nucleotides, the CDR3 is TGTGCCAGCAGAGGGGTGATCACCTACGAGCAGTACTTC. Full variable domain (missing parts from reference TRBV2 and TRBJ2-7): EPEVTQTPSHQVTQMGQEVILRCVPISNHLYFYWYRQILGQKVEFLVSFYNNEISEKSEIFDDQFSVERPDGSNFTLKIRSTKLEDSAMYFCASRGVITYEQYFGPGTRLTVT.

This clonotype was recorded many times. V gene TRBV6-2 or TRBV6-3 combines with J gene TRBJ2-3; the D gene could be TRBD1 or TRBD2 (5 bases each). Germline lookup yields CDR1 MNHEY and CDR2 SVGEGT. This CDR3 spans 15 amino acids. The V gene lost 7 bases and the J gene lost 0 bases, with 14 bases spanning the gap. CDR3 sequence (DNA): TGTGCCAGCAACGGGGCAGCTGGGAGCACAGATACGCAGTATTTT. The encoded protein is CASNGAAGSTDTQYF.

The chain employs TRBV5-1 and TRBJ2-7, with 8 bases aligning to TRBD2. V gave up 4 bases and J gave up 3 bases; unmatched junction bases: 9. This CDR3 spans 15 amino acids. The germline V gene encodes CDR1 SGHRS and CDR2 YFSETQ. The CDR3 region has the DNA TGCGCCAGCAGCGATCCTAGCGGGCGAGACTACGAGCAGTACTTC. Translation: CASSDPSGRDYEQYF.

This clonotype was recorded a few times. This rearrangement joins TRBV14 to TRBJ2-3, with 10 bases identical to TRBD2. V lost 5 bases, J lost 7 bases, and 9 bases stayed unmatched. The CDR3 is 15 amino acids. Germline values: CDR1 SGHDN, CDR2 FVKESK. The CDR3 reads CASSFTSGVTNTQYF. In DNA, the CDR3 is TGTGCCAGCAGCTTCACTAGCGGGGTGACAAATACGCAGTATTTT.

CDR3 bases: TGCAGTGCTAGAGAAACGACAGCTAATTCACCCCTCCACTTT. This encodes CSARETTANSPLHF. The chain is built from TRBV20-1 and TRBJ1-6, with D maybe TRBD1 (5 bases). The V end lost 0 bases, the J end lost 6 bases, and 9 bases lay between the germline ends. Per germline, CDR1 DFQATT and CDR2 SNEGSKA (reference sequence). The CDR3 is made up of 14 amino acids.

The genes are TRBV3-1 and TRBJ1-4; no firm D call. Deletions cut 3 bases from V and 8 bases from J, with 7 bases between. Germline CDR1 is LGHDT and CDR2 is YNNKEL (reference sequence). This CDR3 has 12 amino acids. In DNA form, the CDR3 reads TGTGCCAGCAGCCACTTGGGGGAAAAACTGTTTTTT. Its translation is CASSHLGEKLFF.

The rearrangement links TRBV6-5 to TRBJ1-5, with TRBD1 matching over 9 bases. J lost 4 bases, V lost 7 bases, and 8 bases had no gene match. Germline loops: CDR1 MNHEY, CDR2 SVGAGI. The CDR3 is made up of 15 amino acids. The CDR3 region is CASNPKGQGNQPQHF. CDR3 coding DNA: TGTGCCAGCAATCCCAAGGGACAGGGAAATCAGCCCCAGCATTTT.